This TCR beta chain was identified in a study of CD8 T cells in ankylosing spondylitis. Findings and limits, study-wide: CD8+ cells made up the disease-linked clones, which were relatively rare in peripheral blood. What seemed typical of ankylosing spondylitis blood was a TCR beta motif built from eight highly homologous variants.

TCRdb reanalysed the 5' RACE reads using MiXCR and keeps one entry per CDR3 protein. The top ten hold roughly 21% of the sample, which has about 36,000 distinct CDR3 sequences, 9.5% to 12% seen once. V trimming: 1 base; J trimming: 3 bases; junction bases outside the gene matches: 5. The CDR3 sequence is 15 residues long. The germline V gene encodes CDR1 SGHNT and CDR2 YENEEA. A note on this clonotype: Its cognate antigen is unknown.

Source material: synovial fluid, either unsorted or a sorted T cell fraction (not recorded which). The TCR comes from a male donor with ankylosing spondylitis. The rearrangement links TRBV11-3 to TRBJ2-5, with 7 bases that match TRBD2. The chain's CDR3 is CASSLGLAEEETQYF. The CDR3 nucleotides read TGTGCCAGCAGCTTAGGTCTAGCGGAAGAAGAGACCCAGTACTTC.